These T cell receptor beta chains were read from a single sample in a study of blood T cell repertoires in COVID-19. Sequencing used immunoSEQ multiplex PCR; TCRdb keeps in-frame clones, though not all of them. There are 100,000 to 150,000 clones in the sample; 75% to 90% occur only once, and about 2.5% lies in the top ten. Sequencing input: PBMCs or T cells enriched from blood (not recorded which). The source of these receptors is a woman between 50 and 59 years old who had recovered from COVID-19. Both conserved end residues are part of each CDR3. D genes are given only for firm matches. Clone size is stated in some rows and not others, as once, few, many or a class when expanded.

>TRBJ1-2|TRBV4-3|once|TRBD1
TGCGCCAGCAGCCCCGGGACAGGGGATAGGGTGAGTCGAGGCTACACCTTC
CASSPGTGDRVSRGYTF
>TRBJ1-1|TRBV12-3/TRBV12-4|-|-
TGTGCCAGCAGGAGGGATCGCACTGAAGCTTTCTTT
CASRRDRTEAFF
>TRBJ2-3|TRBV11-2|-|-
TGTGCCAGCAGCCCGGTCACCACAGATACGCAGTATTTT
CASSPVTTDTQYF
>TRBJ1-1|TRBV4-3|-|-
TGCGCCAGCAGCCAGTTTACAGGGCTCATGAACACTGAAGCTTTCTTT
CASSQFTGLMNTEAFF
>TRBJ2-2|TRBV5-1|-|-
TGCGCCAGCAGCTGGAGGGGGCAGGGGCAGGACGGGGAGCTGTTTTTT
CASSWRGQGQDGELFF
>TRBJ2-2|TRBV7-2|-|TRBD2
TGTGCCAGCAGCTTAGAGCTAGCGGGGTCCGGGGAGCTGTTTTTT
CASSLELAGSGELFF
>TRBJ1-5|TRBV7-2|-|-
TGTGCCAGCAGCTTTGGAGACGGCAATCAGCCCCAGCATTTT
CASSFGDGNQPQHF
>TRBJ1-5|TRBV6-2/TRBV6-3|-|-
TGTGCCAGCAGTCCCGACAGAAATCAGCCCCAGCATTTT
CASSPDRNQPQHF
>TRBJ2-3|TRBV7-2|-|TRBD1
TGTGCCAGCAGCCGCCGGGACAGGGGGAAGGTGAATACGCAGTATTTT
CASSRRDRGKVNTQYF
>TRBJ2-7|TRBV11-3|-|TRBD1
TGTGCCAGCAGCTTAGACCGGCTTGGACAGGGGTCCTTCTACGAGCAGTACTTC
CASSLDRLGQGSFYEQYF
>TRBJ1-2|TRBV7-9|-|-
TGTGCCAGCAGCTTTCCTTCCGATGGCTACACCTTC
CASSFPSDGYTF
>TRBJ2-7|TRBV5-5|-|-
TGTGCCAGCAGCTTCGCCAGGCCCTACGAGCAGTACTTC
CASSFARPYEQYF
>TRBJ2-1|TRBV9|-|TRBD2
TGTGCCAGCAGCTATAACCCAAGCGGGGGGGCCGGTAATGAGCAGTTCTTC
CASSYNPSGGAGNEQFF
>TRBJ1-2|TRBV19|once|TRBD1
TGTGCCAGTAGTAGGACAGGGGATTATGGCTACACCTTC
CASSRTGDYGYTF
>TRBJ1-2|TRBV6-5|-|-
TGTGCCAGCAGTTTAGAAGGGGTCGGCTACACCTTC
CASSLEGVGYTF
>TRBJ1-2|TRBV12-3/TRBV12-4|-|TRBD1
TGTGCCAGCAGTTTACCCAGGGGGGCTGGCTACACCTTC
CASSLPRGAGYTF
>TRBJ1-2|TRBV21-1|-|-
TGTGCCAGCAGCAAAAAAGTCAGGGGCTCGGCCTATGGCTACACCTTC
CASSKKVRGSAYGYTF
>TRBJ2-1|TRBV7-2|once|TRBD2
TGTGCCAGCAGCCCGGGGGGACTAGCTTACAATGAGCAGTTCTTC
CASSPGGLAYNEQFF
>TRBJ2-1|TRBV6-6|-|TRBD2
TGTGCCAGCAGTCGATCGGGACTAGCGGGGGGCCCTAGCTCCTACAATGAGCAGTTCTTC
CASSRSGLAGGPSSYNEQFF
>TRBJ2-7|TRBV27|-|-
TGTGCCAGCAGTTTCGTGGGGGGTACCTCCTACGAGCAGTACTTC
CASSFVGGTSYEQYF
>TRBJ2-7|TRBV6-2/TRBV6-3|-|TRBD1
TGTGCCAGCAGTTCCGGGACAGTTTCCGAGCAGTACTTC
CASSSGTVSEQYF
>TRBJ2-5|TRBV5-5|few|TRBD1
TGTGCCAGCACCAGGACAGGCGATAAAGAGACCCAGTACTTC
CASTRTGDKETQYF
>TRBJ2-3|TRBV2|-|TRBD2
TGTGCCAGCAGTGATGGCGAAGCGGGGGGAATGAGCACAGATACGCAGTATTTT
CASSDGEAGGMSTDTQYF
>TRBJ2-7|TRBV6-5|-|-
TGTGCCAGCCGTACGGTGGGGGCCGGGGAGCAGTACTTC
CASRTVGAGEQYF
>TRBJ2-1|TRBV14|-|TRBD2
TGTGCCAGCAGCTTACTAGCGGGGGGGGCTGAGCAGTTCTTC
CASSLLAGGAEQFF
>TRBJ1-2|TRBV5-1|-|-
TGCGCCAGCGGCCCCCGACCAGGGAAGGATGGCTACACCTTC
CASGPRPGKDGYTF
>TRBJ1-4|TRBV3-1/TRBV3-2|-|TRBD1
TGTGCCAGCAGCCAAGCCTACCCCGGGACAGGTGGCGAAAAACTGTTTTTT
CASSQAYPGTGGEKLFF
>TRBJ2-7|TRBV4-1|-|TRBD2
TGCGCCAGCAGCCAAGTAAGCGGGGGGGCCTACGAGCAGTACTTC
CASSQVSGGAYEQYF
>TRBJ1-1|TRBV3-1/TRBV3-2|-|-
TGTGCCAGCAGCCTATCTCCGACGGGATTCACTGAAGCTTTCTTT
CASSLSPTGFTEAFF
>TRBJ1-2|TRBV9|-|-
TGTGCCAGCAGCACCGTCAGTCCCTATGGCTACACCTTC
CASSTVSPYGYTF
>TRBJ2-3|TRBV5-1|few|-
TGCGCCAGCAGGGGTGACGGGGTTCTAGATACGCAGTATTTT
CASRGDGVLDTQYF
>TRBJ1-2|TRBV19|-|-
TGTGCCAGTAGTATACCAAAGGGGGTCCACTATGGCTACACCTTC
CASSIPKGVHYGYTF
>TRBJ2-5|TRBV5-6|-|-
TGTGCCAGCAGCTTGGTACGTCTGGGGCCCCAAGAGACCCAGTACTTC
CASSLVRLGPQETQYF
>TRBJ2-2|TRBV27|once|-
TGTGCCAGCAGTTTTATACCCCTACTCACCGGGGAGCTGTTTTTT
CASSFIPLLTGELFF
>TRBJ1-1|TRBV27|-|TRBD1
TGTGCCAGCAGTTTGGGTGACAGGGCCGGCACTGAAGCTTTCTTT
CASSLGDRAGTEAFF
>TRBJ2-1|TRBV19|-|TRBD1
TGTGCCAGTAGCCTAGACAGGGGCTCCTACAATGAGCAGTTCTTC
CASSLDRGSYNEQFF
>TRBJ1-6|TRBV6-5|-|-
TGTGCCAGCAGCCGAGGTACCCTGGAATACTCACCCCTCCACTTT
CASSRGTLEYSPLHF
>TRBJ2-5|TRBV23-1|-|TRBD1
TGCGCCAGCAGTCAGTCGAATACAGGGGGCTTTGGGGAGACCCAGTACTTC
CASSQSNTGGFGETQYF
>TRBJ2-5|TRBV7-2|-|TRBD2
TGTGCCAGCAGCCCCAGCGGGGGGGGACAAGAGACCCAGTACTTC
CASSPSGGGQETQYF
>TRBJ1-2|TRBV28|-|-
TGTGCCAGCAGCTCCTCGGTCAGGGGTTATGGCTACACCTTC
CASSSSVRGYGYTF
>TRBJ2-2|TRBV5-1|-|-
TGCGCCAGCAGCCGGACGAGCTATTACGGGGGAAAGAACACCGGGGAGCTGTTTTTT
CASSRTSYYGGKNTGELFF
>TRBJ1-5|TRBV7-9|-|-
TGTGCCAGCAGCCCCGAAGAGATTAGCAATCAGCCCCAGCATTTT
CASSPEEISNQPQHF
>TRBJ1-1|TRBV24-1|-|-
TGTGCCACCAGTGATTTGCGATCGATTATACGCGGCACTGAAGCTTTCTTT
CATSDLRSIIRGTEAFF
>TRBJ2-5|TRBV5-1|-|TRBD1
TGCGCCAGCAGCTGGGGACAGAAAGAGACCCAGTACTTC
CASSWGQKETQYF
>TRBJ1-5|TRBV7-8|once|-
TGTGCCAGCAGCTCCGGGACACTCTCGATCGGCAATCAGCCCCAGCATTTT
CASSSGTLSIGNQPQHF